Below, 21 T cell receptor beta chains from the same sample are listed, as sequenced in a study of a mutant IDH1 vaccine in newly diagnosed glioma. Sequencing used immunoSEQ multiplex PCR; TCRdb keeps in-frame clones, though not all of them. The table lists fewer than 100,000 clones, roughly 90% of them singletons. Time point defined: baseline, week 1 (first vaccination visit). The treatment is: pre-vaccination baseline after standard-of-care therapy. The specimen comprised PBMCs, sampled from a glioma patient treated with radiotherapy, temozolomide or both. The receptors stem from a woman aged 45-59 years with glioma.

The chain recombines TRBV6-6 with TRBJ1-2, with D uncertain. The CDR3 totals 13 residues. The germline gives CDR1 MNHNY, CDR2 SVGAGI (reference sequence). Trimming removed 5 bases at V and 7 bases at J, with 14 bases between. As DNA, the CDR3 is TGTGCCAGCAGTCCCCGGGAGGACGGTGGCTACACCTTC. It specifies CASSPREDGGYTF.

The table lists this clone with a count of one. The V call is TRBV5-8, the J call TRBJ1-3; possible D gene TRBD1, 5 bases. V lost 1 base and J 1 base, leaving 6 bases between the germline ends. There are 14 residues in the CDR3. CDR1 and CDR2 from the germline V gene are SGHTS and YDEGEE. The CDR3 nucleotides read TGTGCCAGCAGCTTGCGGGGGTCTGGAAACACCATATATTTT. The encoded protein is CASSLRGSGNTIYF.

In this sample, this clone turned up once. This CDR3 is CAISPTGNEKLFF. The CDR3 DNA reads as TGTGCCATCAGCCCGACAGGGAATGAAAAACTGTTTTTT. This chain uses TRBV10-3 with TRBJ1-4; 7 bases fit TRBD1. The CDR3 has 13 amino acids. The germline gives CDR1 ENHRY, CDR2 SYGVKD. After removal of 6 bases from V and 5 bases from J, the junction contained 3 bases not matched to a gene.

The V gene is TRBV19, the J gene TRBJ2-5; 7 bases are shared with TRBD1. V lost 6 bases and J lost 1; bases outside the gene matches: 8. The CDR3 sequence is 15 residues long. Germline lookup yields CDR1 LNHDA and CDR2 SQIVND (reference sequence). CDR3 DNA sequence: TGTGCCAGTAGCCCCGGGACAGCTTTCCAAGAGACCCAGTACTTC. Translating it yields CASSPGTAFQETQYF.

The chain carries TRBV5-8 and TRBJ1-4, with D perhaps matching TRBD1 (6 bases). With 6 bases removed from V and 6 bases from J, the gap between germline ends came to 9 bases. This CDR3 is 12 amino acids long. Germline assignment: CDR1 SGHTS and CDR2 YDEGEE. Written as DNA, the CDR3 is TGTGCCAGCAACAGGGATCATGAAAAACTGTTTTTT. Translated, it gives CASNRDHEKLFF.

The rearrangement uses TRBV5-1 and TRBJ1-1; perhaps TRBD1 as D (5 bases). The CDR3 runs to 13 residues. Per the germline V gene, CDR1 is SGHRS and CDR2 is YFSETQ. V lost 2 bases to trimming and J lost 3 bases, with 8 bases between them. CDR3 residues: CASSFEGDTEAFF. DNA of the CDR3: TGCGCCAGCAGCTTCGAAGGGGACACTGAAGCTTTCTTT.

V usage is TRBV2 and J usage is TRBJ2-2; TRBD2 aligns across 10 bases. After removal of 2 bases from V and 6 bases from J, the junction contained 6 bases not matched to a gene. The CDR3 runs to 16 residues. Germline CDR1 reads SNHLY; CDR2 reads FYNNEI. This CDR3 reads CASSESSGRAPGELFF. The CDR3 coding sequence is TGTGCCAGCAGTGAAAGCAGCGGGAGGGCCCCCGGGGAGCTGTTTTTT.

V gene TRBV9 combines with J gene TRBJ1-4; no definite D call. Germline CDR1 reads SGDLS; CDR2 reads YYNGEE. V lost 0 bases and J lost 0, with 6 bases in between. CDR3 length: 15 residues. CDR3 in amino acids: CASSVGGPTNEKLFF. The CDR3, as DNA: TGTGCCAGCAGCGTAGGGGGTCCAACTAATGAAAAACTGTTTTTT.

The chain recombines TRBV10-3 with TRBJ1-1; D gene uncertain. The length of the CDR3 is 13 residues. Per the germline V gene, CDR1 is ENHRY and CDR2 is SYGVKD. V lost 7 bases and J lost 1, with 10 bases in between. CDR3 in DNA: TGTGCCATCATCCCCGGGCCGAACACTGAAGCTTTCTTT. The encoded protein is CAIIPGPNTEAFF.

The V and J genes are TRBV4-1 and TRBJ2-5, with 10 bases identical to TRBD1. The germline CDR1 and CDR2 sequences are MGHRA and YSYEKL. CDR3 length: 16 residues. With 1 base clipped from V and 5 bases from J, the junction kept 7 bases outside the gene matches. The CDR3 here is CASSQAEGQGLETQYF. In nucleotides, the CDR3 is TGCGCCAGCAGCCAAGCCGAGGGACAGGGGCTTGAGACCCAGTACTTC.

This clone turned up a few times. This chain uses TRBV7-2 with TRBJ1-1; unclear D gene. The V gene's germline CDR1 is SGHTA and CDR2 FQGNSA. The CDR3 is 14 residues long. V lost 3 bases and J 4 bases, leaving 12 bases between the germline ends. CDR3 sequence reads: CASSFTPRITEAFF. The CDR3 DNA reads as TGTGCCAGCAGCTTCACCCCGCGAATCACTGAAGCTTTCTTT. Drawing the rest from reference TRBV7-2 and TRBJ1-1, the complete variable domain is GAGVSQSPSNKVTEKGKDVELRCDPISGHTALYWYRQSLGQGLEFLIYFQGNSAPDKSGLPSDRFSAERTGGSVSTLTIQRTQQEDSAVYLCASSFTPRITEAFFGQGTRLTVV.

The chain joins TRBV14 to TRBJ2-5, with D maybe TRBD2 (5 bases). The DNA end lines up better with TRBJ2-7; the J call may be wrong. The CDR3 is 13 residues long. Germline V gene sequence: CDR1 SGHDN, CDR2 FVKESK. The CDR3 sequence: CASSQDWGDEQYF. The CDR3 nucleotides read TGTGCCAGCAGCCAAGATTGGGGAGACGAGCAGTACTTC.

The DNA for the CDR3 is TGTGCCAGCGGCGGGACAGGGGGGCACACCGGGGAGCTGTTTTTT. Residues: CASGGTGGHTGELFF. The chain is built from TRBV2 and TRBJ2-2; 11 nucleotides align to TRBD1. Germline assignment: CDR1 SNHLY and CDR2 FYNNEI. V lost 8 bases to trimming and J lost 3 bases; unmatched junction nucleotides: 5. The CDR3 contains 15 residues.

The V and J genes are TRBV6-1 and TRBJ2-5; D not certain. The germline V gene has CDR1 MNHNS and CDR2 SASEGT. The CDR3 is 12 amino acids. Between the trimmed V and J ends, which lost 7 bases and 0 bases, there was a span of 6 bases. The CDR3 is CASISYQETQYF. The CDR3 coding sequence is TGTGCCAGCATTTCGTACCAAGAGACCCAGTACTTC.

This chain connects TRBV28 to TRBJ1-1, with TRBD1 matching 9 bases. V was clipped by 6 bases and J by 5 bases; unmatched bases: 22. Germline CDR1 is MDHEN and CDR2 is SYDVKM. The CDR3 consists of 19 residues. In DNA, the CDR3 is TGTGCCAGCAGCTTTGGTTTTGTTGAACGGGACAGGGTAGGGACTGAAGCTTTCTTT. Encoded protein: CASSFGFVERDRVGTEAFF.

The count of this clone is one. The rearrangement uses TRBV11-2 and TRBJ1-4; possibly TRBD1 for D (5 bases). Germline-derived CDR1 and CDR2 are SGHAT and FQNNGV. CDR3 size: 13 residues. Between the trimmed V and J ends, which lost 8 bases and 3 bases, there was a span of 10 bases. The CDR3: CASGRDANEKLFF. The CDR3 nucleotides are TGTGCCAGCGGCAGGGATGCTAATGAAAAACTGTTTTTT.

A single count supports this clone. The V gene is TRBV5-4, the J gene TRBJ2-3; D is ambiguous. Trimming took off 4 bases at V and 1 base at J, with 16 bases between the two ends. CDR3 length: 16 residues. The V gene's germline CDR1 is SGHNT and CDR2 YYREEE (reference sequence). The DNA for the CDR3 is TGTGCCAGCAGCCCCTCTAGAGGTGCGGGCACAGATACGCAGTATTTT. It translates to CASSPSRGAGTDTQYF.

The count of this clone is one. The rearrangement links TRBV27 to TRBJ2-7; 7 bases align to TRBD1. The CDR3 spans 14 residues. The junction had 12 bases not matched to a gene; V was cut back by 6 bases and J by 7 bases. Germline V gives CDR1 MNHEY, CDR2 SMNVEV (reference sequence). The CDR3 nucleotides read TGTGCCAGCAGCACCCGGGACAGCGGTCGGGAGCAGTACTTC. Translating gives CASSTRDSGREQYF.

The chain links TRBV28 to TRBJ1-1; D not resolved. Germline CDR1 MDHEN, CDR2 SYDVKM. This CDR3 is built from 14 residues. Deletions cut 2 bases from V and 1 base from J, with 8 bases between. For the CDR3, the DNA is TGTGCCAGCAGTTTAGATTCAGGGAACACTGAAGCTTTCTTT. Amino acids: CASSLDSGNTEAFF.

The chain recombines TRBV7-6 with TRBJ2-1, with D possibly matching TRBD2 (5 bases). V was trimmed by 5 bases and J by 9 bases, leaving 14 bases between them. Germline CDR1 SGHVS, CDR2 FNYEAQ. CDR3 length equals 13 residues. The CDR3 DNA sequence: TGTGCCAGCAGCCAAGGGCCCCGGGGTGAGCAGTTCTTC. Amino acid sequence: CASSQGPRGEQFF.

The rearrangement links TRBV7-3 to TRBJ1-1, with D perhaps matching TRBD1 (6 bases). The CDR3 is 15 residues long. Per germline, CDR1 SGHTA and CDR2 FQGTGA. Trimming shortened V by 2 bases and J by 1 base, and 11 bases separated the two germline ends. The CDR3 DNA sequence: TGTGCCAGCAGCTTAGTAAGGGGGACGAACACTGAAGCTTTCTTT. This codes for CASSLVRGTNTEAFF. The entire variable domain, with the rest obtained from reference TRBV7-3 and TRBJ1-1, is as follows: GAGVSQTPSNKVTEKGKYVELRCDPISGHTALYWYRQSLGQGPEFLIYFQGTGAADDSGLPNDRFFAVRPEGSVSTLKIQRTERGDSAVYLCASSLVRGTNTEAFFGQGTRLTVV.